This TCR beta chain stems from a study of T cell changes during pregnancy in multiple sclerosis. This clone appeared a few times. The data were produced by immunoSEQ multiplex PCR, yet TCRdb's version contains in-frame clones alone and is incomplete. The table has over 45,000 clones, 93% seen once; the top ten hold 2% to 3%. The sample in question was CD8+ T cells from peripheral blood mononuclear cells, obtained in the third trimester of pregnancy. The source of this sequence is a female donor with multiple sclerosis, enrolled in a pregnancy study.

The CDR3 protein is CSVTGMNTEAFF. CDR3 nucleotides: TGCAGCGTAACAGGGATGAACACTGAAGCTTTCTTT. The chain is built from TRBV29-1 and TRBJ1-1, with D possibly being TRBD1 (6 bases). There are 12 residues in the CDR3. Germline CDR1 is SQVTM and CDR2 is ANQGSEA. The V end was cut by 6 bases, the J end by 0 bases, with 8 bases between.